Detailed here is one T cell receptor beta chain. The sample's time point: sample taken at primary tumor resection. Tumor, nontumor lung or frozen PBMC supplied whole RNA, sequenced without sorting. This entry is derived from a study of spatial heterogeneity in lung cancer. Germline values: CDR1 MNHNY, CDR2 SVGAGI (reference sequence). V was clipped by 8 bases and J by 0 bases; unmatched bases: 2. The CDR3 runs 14 residues. TCRdb itself ran the 5' RACE reads through MiXCR, one entry per CDR3 protein. The sample consists of 50,000 to 65,000 distinct CDR3 sequences, approximately 7% of them appearing once.

The chain joins TRBV6-6 to TRBJ2-2; 8 positions agree with TRBD2. This TCR came from a female donor with early-stage non-small cell lung cancer. Here the sequenced sample was PBMCs, taken at surgery. DNA for the CDR3: TGTGCCAGCCGCGGGGGGCCGAACACCGGGGAGCTGTTTTTT. Protein: CASRGGPNTGELFF.